One and the same sample provided the 3 T cell receptor beta chains below, sequenced in a study of T cell responses to AZD1222 COVID-19 vaccine. Repertoires were generated with immunoSEQ multiplex PCR, while TCRdb's copy carries only in-frame clones and drops some. The sample records around 150,000 clones, 94% being singletons. The input for sequencing was peripheral blood, taken on day 0 of AZD1222 vaccination. The source is an adult in good health.

The V call is TRBV18, the J call TRBJ2-1, with TRBD1 matching over 11 bases. With V trimmed by 5 bases and J by 4 bases, 4 bases remained unmatched. CDR3 size: 15 residues. The germline V gene encodes CDR1 KGHSH and CDR2 LQKENI. The CDR3 sequence is CASSWGTGGYNEQFF. The CDR3 nucleotides are TGTGCCAGCTCATGGGGGACAGGGGGATACAATGAGCAGTTCTTC.

The rearrangement links TRBV5-1 to TRBJ1-3; a weak D match, TRBD1 (5 bases). With 3 bases removed from V and 2 bases from J, the gap between germline ends came to 15 bases. The germline V gene encodes CDR1 SGHRS and CDR2 YFSETQ. The CDR3 length is 16 residues. The CDR3 here is CASSSRTGEAGNTIYF. DNA of the CDR3: TGCGCCAGCAGCTCCCGGACGGGGGAGGCTGGAAACACCATATATTTT.

V and J are TRBV9 and TRBJ2-3; 9 bases line up with TRBD2. Germline V gene data show CDR1 as SGDLS and CDR2 as YYNGEE. The CDR3 is 19 residues long. After removal of 0 bases from V and 3 bases from J, the junction contained 14 bases not matched to a gene. CDR3 coding DNA: TGTGCCAGCAGCGTAGCGCCCTCCGGGACTAGCCCCTTTACAGATACGCAGTATTTT. Residues: CASSVAPSGTSPFTDTQYF.